Following are 32 T cell receptor beta chains from one sample sequenced in a study of technical replicates of blood from a handful of donors. Using immunoSEQ multiplex PCR, the repertoire was profiled, and TCRdb retains in-frame clones only, with some absent. The sample has 70,000 or so clones, over 70% seen once. The sample was PBMCs. The receptors were gathered from a human donor in good health. Some clones in this sample may be carry-over from other donors' samples.

This chain joins TRBV30 and TRBJ2-1, with 8 bases lining up with TRBD2. V shed 2 bases, J shed 9 bases, and the junction held 18 bases outside the gene matches. Germline loops: CDR1 GTSNPN, CDR2 SVGIG (reference sequence). The CDR3 runs to 17 residues. DNA of the CDR3: TGTGCCTGGAGTCCCCGGACGCGGGAGGTGGGTCTGGGTGAGCAGTTCTTC. It codes for CAWSPRTREVGLGEQFF.

This chain links TRBV28 with TRBJ1-5; TRBD1 aligns across 7 bases. Trimming cost V 3 bases and J 4 bases; bases outside gene matches: 6. The CDR3 covers 15 residues. Germline lookup yields CDR1 MDHEN and CDR2 SYDVKM. In DNA, the CDR3 is TGTGCCAGCAGTTTGGCGACAGGGATGAATCAGCCCCAGCATTTT. This gives the protein CASSLATGMNQPQHF. The variable domain in full, with the rest retrieved from reference TRBV28 and TRBJ1-5, is DVKVTQSSRYLVKRTGEKVFLECVQDMDHENMFWYRQDPGLGLRLIYFSYDVKMKEKGDIPEGYSVSREKKERFSLILESASTNQTSMYLCASSLATGMNQPQHFGDGTRLSIL.

This clone has a handful of counts. The chain joins TRBV4-2 to TRBJ1-1; 7 nucleotides line up with TRBD1. Germline V lookup: CDR1 LGHNA, CDR2 YNFKEQ. Unmatched junction bases numbered 7, after V lost 9 bases and J lost 0 bases. The CDR3 spans 14 residues. The CDR3 DNA sequence: TGTGCCAGTCAGGGGGTAGGGCTGAACACTGAAGCTTTCTTT. It specifies CASQGVGLNTEAFF.

The chain couples TRBV13 to TRBJ2-7; D unresolved. CDR1 PRHDT and CDR2 FYEKMQ come from the germline V gene (reference sequence). The CDR3 has 15 residues. V lost 2 bases and J lost 0, with 11 bases in between. The CDR3 spells CASSLSPLYSYEQYF. In nucleotides, the CDR3 is TGTGCCAGCAGCTTATCTCCACTTTACTCCTACGAGCAGTACTTC.

This clone was seen only once. The chain links TRBV18 to TRBJ2-7, with 7 bases matching TRBD1. V dropped 3 bases and J dropped 3; count of bases not matched to a gene: 8. This CDR3 contains 15 residues. Germline lookup yields CDR1 KGHSH and CDR2 LQKENI. CDR3 residues: CASSPNRDRGYEQYF. CDR3 nucleotide sequence: TGTGCCAGCTCACCTAACCGGGACAGAGGCTACGAGCAGTACTTC.

V usage is TRBV5-6 and J usage is TRBJ2-3, with D possibly matching TRBD2 (5 bases). Germline V CDR1 and CDR2: SGHDT, YYEEEE. V shed 4 bases and J shed 1 base, with 19 bases lying between them. This CDR3 comprises 17 residues. This CDR3 reads CASSRRTERQGTDTQYF. DNA for the CDR3: TGTGCCAGCAGCAGGAGGACCGAACGGCAGGGCACAGATACGCAGTATTTT.

The chain employs TRBV4-2 and TRBJ1-4, with a weak D call TRBD1 (5 bases). This CDR3 has 13 amino acids. The V end lost 7 bases, the J end lost 3 bases, and 9 bases lay between the germline ends. Germline CDR1 and CDR2: LGHNA and YNFKEQ. CDR3 amino acids: CASTGGPNEKLFF. The DNA of the CDR3 is TGTGCCAGCACGGGGGGACCTAATGAAAAACTGTTTTTT.

This clone was seen once. The chain links TRBV18 to TRBJ1-1; the D is unclear. Trimming took 2 bases from V and 7 from J, leaving 17 bases between them. Germline CDR1 is KGHSH and CDR2 is LQKENI. The CDR3 extends over 15 amino acids. The DNA for the CDR3 is TGTGCCAGCTCACCAACCACGGCCTTTGAGGGTGAAGCTTTCTTT. Its protein is CASSPTTAFEGEAFF.

The rearrangement links TRBV2 to TRBJ2-3; no clear D. The CDR3 length is 15 residues. Germline V gene data show CDR1 as SNHLY and CDR2 as FYNNEI. Deletions cut 5 bases from V and 2 bases from J, with 14 bases between. CDR3: CASSKQTGPTDTQYF. The CDR3 DNA follows: TGTGCCAGCAGTAAGCAAACGGGTCCCACAGATACGCAGTATTTT.

This clone appeared a single time. The CDR3 nucleotides read TGCGCCAGCACCTTACAGGGGCCGGGGACTGAAGCTTTCTTT. Translating gives CASTLQGPGTEAFF. This chain joins TRBV5-1 and TRBJ1-1; 7 bases are a match to TRBD1. Losses at the gene ends were 6 bases for V and 5 bases for J; bases not matched to a gene: 10. CDR3 length: 14 amino acids. Germline V gene lookup returns CDR1 SGHRS and CDR2 YFSETQ. The full variable domain, in which reference TRBV5-1 and TRBJ1-1 provide the parts outside the CDR3, is KAGVTQTPRYLIKTRGQQVTLSCSPISGHRSVSWYQQTPGQGLQFLFEYFSETQRNKGNFPGRFSGRQFSNSRSEMNVSTLELGDSALYLCASTLQGPGTEAFFGQGTRLTVV.

At least ten counts were recorded for this clone. The chain links TRBV5-1 to TRBJ1-2; 9 nucleotides agree with TRBD1. Germline CDR1 reads SGHRS; CDR2 reads YFSETQ. The V segment lost 3 bases and the J segment 2 bases; nucleotides outside the gene matches: 8. CDR3 size: 16 residues. The CDR3 region is CASSSRGTGNNYGYTF. For the CDR3, the DNA is TGCGCCAGCAGCTCCCGAGGGACAGGGAACAACTATGGCTACACCTTC.

The chain couples TRBV7-9 to TRBJ2-7; TRBD1 is a possible D gene (5 bases). Germline-derived CDR1 and CDR2 are SEHNR and FQNEAQ (reference sequence). This CDR3 is built from 12 residues. V was trimmed by 5 bases and J by 6 bases, leaving 11 bases between them. CDR3 protein: CASSGKGFEQYF. The DNA for the CDR3 is TGTGCCAGCAGCGGAAAGGGGTTCGAGCAGTACTTC.

CDR3 residues: CAISGGGNTEAFF. The CDR3 region has the DNA TGTGCCATCAGTGGCGGAGGGAACACTGAAGCTTTCTTT. The genes are TRBV10-3 and TRBJ1-1; no firm D call. CDR1 is ENHRY, CDR2 SYGVKD, per germline. V dropped 4 bases and J dropped 1 base, with 7 bases sitting between them. The CDR3 is 13 amino acids.

V usage is TRBV7-2 and J usage is TRBJ1-2; TRBD1 might be the D (6 bases). The CDR3 length is 13 residues. Trimming took 5 bases from V and 2 from J, leaving 9 bases between them. Germline CDR1 is SGHTA and CDR2 is FQGNSA. The CDR3 DNA sequence: TGTGCCAGCAGCCCCCAGGGGAACTATGGCTACACCTTC. Protein product: CASSPQGNYGYTF.

The chain couples TRBV29-1 to TRBJ2-3; 8 bases align to TRBD2. Germline V gene lookup returns CDR1 SQVTM and CDR2 ANQGSEA. CDR3 length: 15 amino acids. The V gene end was trimmed by 7 bases and the J gene end by 2 bases; junction bases not matched to a gene: 11. The CDR3, as DNA: TGCAGCGCTCATCGAGCGGGGGATCTCACAGATACGCAGTATTTT. Amino acids: CSAHRAGDLTDTQYF.

The chain uses TRBV5-1 and TRBJ1-2; D unresolved. In germline, CDR1 is SGHRS, CDR2 YFSETQ. This CDR3 region has 15 residues. V shed 0 bases and J shed 1 base, with 10 bases lying between them. CDR3 amino acids: CASSLAPGNNYGYTF. CDR3 DNA: TGCGCCAGCAGCTTGGCCCCGGGGAATAACTATGGCTACACCTTC. The full variable domain, in which reference TRBV5-1 and TRBJ1-2 provide the parts outside the CDR3, is KAGVTQTPRYLIKTRGQQVTLSCSPISGHRSVSWYQQTPGQGLQFLFEYFSETQRNKGNFPGRFSGRQFSNSRSEMNVSTLELGDSALYLCASSLAPGNNYGYTFGSGTRLTVV.

The CDR3 DNA reads as TGTGCCAGCACCTTAGCGGGAGGGAGGACTGAGCAGTTCTTC. It translates to CASTLAGGRTEQFF. The chain carries TRBV6-1 and TRBJ2-1, with 11 bases identical to TRBD2. This CDR3 is 14 amino acids long. Trimming cost V 7 bases and J 9 bases; bases outside gene matches: 8. Germline V gene lookup returns CDR1 MNHNS and CDR2 SASEGT.

A few counts support this clone. The chain uses TRBV18 and TRBJ1-2, with TRBD1 identical over 10 bases. The CDR3 loop spans 17 amino acids. The V segment lost 0 bases and the J segment 8 bases; nucleotides outside the gene matches: 12. The germline CDR1 and CDR2 sequences are KGHSH and LQKENI. The CDR3 region has the DNA TGTGCCAGCTCACCACCTATATCGACAGGGGGCGGAATCGGCTACACCTTC. As protein: CASSPPISTGGGIGYTF.

The chain has TRBV13 and TRBJ2-5; D might be TRBD2 (6 bases). This CDR3 spans 13 amino acids. With 5 bases removed from V and 4 bases from J, the gap between germline ends came to 11 bases. Germline V CDR1 and CDR2: PRHDT, FYEKMQ (reference sequence). The CDR3: CASSPFGGETQYF. The CDR3, as DNA: TGTGCCAGCAGCCCATTCGGGGGAGAGACCCAGTACTTC.

The chain joins TRBV7-8 to TRBJ1-1; 7 positions match TRBD1. CDR1 is SGHVS, CDR2 FQNEAQ, per germline. This CDR3 is built from 13 residues. J lost 6 bases, V lost 0 bases, and 1 base had no gene match. The CDR3 DNA sequence: TGTGCCAGCAGCTTAGCAGGGGGCCCTGAAGCTTTCTTT. It yields the protein CASSLAGGPEAFF.

Details on this clone: The sample carries other DNA sequences with the same CDR3. The V and J genes are TRBV4-3 and TRBJ2-5, with 15 positions matching TRBD2. V dropped 3 bases and J dropped 1; count of bases not matched to a gene: 0. CDR1 and CDR2 (germline): LGHNA, YSLEER. The CDR3 extends over 16 amino acids. The DNA of the CDR3 is TGCGCCAGCAGCCAGGGACTAGCGGGGGGCCAAGAGACCCAGTACTTC. Its protein product is CASSQGLAGGQETQYF.

The V and J genes are TRBV6-5 and TRBJ2-7, with D possibly being TRBD2 (7 bases). CDR1 is MNHEY and CDR2 is SVGAGI in the germline V gene. CDR3 size: 14 residues. The ends were cut back, 6 bases at V and 1 base at J, with 13 bases in the middle. CDR3 sequence: CASSQGGTSYEQYF. The CDR3 coding sequence is TGTGCCAGCAGCCAGGGAGGGACATCCTACGAGCAGTACTTC.

This clone was counted a single time. CDR3 residues: CASSLGQGAPNSPLHF. The CDR3 DNA sequence: TGCGCCAGCAGCCTCGGACAGGGCGCCCCCAATTCACCCCTCCACTTT. The chain uses TRBV4-1 and TRBJ1-6; 8 nucleotides align to TRBD1. The germline gives CDR1 MGHRA, CDR2 YSYEKL. Losses at the gene ends were 4 bases for V and 7 bases for J; bases not matched to a gene: 9. The CDR3 runs to 16 residues.

This clone was detected a few times. The genes are TRBV29-1 and TRBJ1-2; 10 bases fit TRBD1. V lost 4 bases, J lost 8 bases, and 4 bases stayed unmatched. CDR3 size: 12 residues. The germline V gene has CDR1 SQVTM and CDR2 ANQGSEA. The CDR3 DNA sequence: TGCAGCGTTGGACAGGGGGCCGGAGGCTACACCTTC. Its translation is CSVGQGAGGYTF.

The CDR3 spells CASSQTSGGPPSQYF. The CDR3 DNA is TGTGCCAGCAGCCAGACTAGCGGGGGACCCCCATCGCAGTATTTT. The chain is built from TRBV5-6 and TRBJ2-3; 12 nucleotides align to TRBD2. The V gene's germline CDR1 is SGHDT and CDR2 YYEEEE. V lost 4 bases, J lost 10 bases, and 10 bases stayed unmatched. This CDR3 has 15 amino acids.

The gene calls are TRBV7-2 and TRBJ2-3; 14 bases are shared with TRBD2. Germline V lookup: CDR1 SGHTA, CDR2 FQGNSA. CDR3 length: 14 residues. J gave up 8 bases and V 5 bases, and 3 bases lay outside the gene matches. DNA for the CDR3: TGTGCCAGCAGCCTCGGGACTAGCGGGAGTACGCAGTATTTT. Encoded protein: CASSLGTSGSTQYF.

The genes are TRBV20-1 and TRBJ2-7; 8 bases agree with TRBD1. The CDR3 spans 11 residues. Germline V lookup: CDR1 DFQATT, CDR2 SNEGSKA (reference sequence). The V gene end was trimmed by 4 bases and the J gene end by 6 bases; junction bases not matched to a gene: 2. The chain's CDR3 is CSATTGAEQYF. Written as DNA, the CDR3 is TGCAGTGCTACGACAGGGGCCGAGCAGTACTTC.

The V and J genes are TRBV15 and TRBJ2-5, with D maybe TRBD2 (5 bases). The V gene's germline CDR1 is LNHNV and CDR2 YYDKDF (reference sequence). The CDR3 totals 14 residues. The ends were cut back, 1 base at V and 7 bases at J, with 13 bases in the middle. This CDR3 is CATSRGTSPRTQYF. DNA for the CDR3: TGTGCCACCAGCAGAGGAACTAGTCCCAGGACCCAGTACTTC.

This chain links TRBV7-9 with TRBJ2-5; the match to TRBD1 covers 12 bases. Germline V gene lookup returns CDR1 SEHNR and CDR2 FQNEAQ (reference sequence). The length of the CDR3 is 15 residues. With V trimmed by 3 bases and J by 5 bases, 4 bases remained unmatched. CDR3 bases: TGTGCCAGCAGCTTGGGACAGGGGGCGGCGGAGACCCAGTACTTC. Encoded protein: CASSLGQGAAETQYF.

A single count supports this clone. This sample also contains other DNA sequences that code for the same CDR3. This sequence joins TRBV4-1 and TRBJ2-6, with D possibly being TRBD1 (6 bases). The germline V gene has CDR1 MGHRA and CDR2 YSYEKL. The CDR3 runs 18 residues. The V end lost 4 bases, the J end lost 4 bases, and 20 bases lay between the germline ends. CDR3 bases: TGCGCCAGCAGCCTAGAAATACCACAGGGCTCAGGGGCCAACGTCCTGACTTTC. It codes for CASSLEIPQGSGANVLTF.

With respect to this clone: Germline is not matched at one junction end, which may reflect a read error. The sample has other DNA sequences that encode this CDR3 too. The gene calls are TRBV6-5 and TRBJ2-7, with 7 bases matching TRBD1. CDR1 and CDR2 from the germline V gene are MNHEY and SVGAGI. The CDR3 consists of 14 residues. DNA of the CDR3: TGTGCTAGCAGACAGGGCTCGAGGACCTACGAGCAGTACTTC. Translation gives CASRQGSRTYEQYF.

The chain is built from TRBV15 and TRBJ2-4, with no clear D. There are 12 residues in the CDR3. V lost 3 bases, J lost 11 bases, and 11 bases lay in between. Germline CDR1 and CDR2: LNHNV and YYDKDF (reference sequence). The CDR3, as DNA: TGTGCCACCAGCAGGGGTGAGGCCGTTCAGTACTTC. Translated, it gives CATSRGEAVQYF.